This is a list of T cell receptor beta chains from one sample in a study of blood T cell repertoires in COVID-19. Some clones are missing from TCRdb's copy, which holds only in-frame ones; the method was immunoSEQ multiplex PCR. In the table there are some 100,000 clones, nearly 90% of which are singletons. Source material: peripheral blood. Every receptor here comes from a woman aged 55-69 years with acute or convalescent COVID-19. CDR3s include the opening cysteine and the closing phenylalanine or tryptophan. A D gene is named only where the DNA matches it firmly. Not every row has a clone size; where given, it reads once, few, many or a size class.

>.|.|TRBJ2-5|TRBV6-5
CASSYSPGQETQYF
TGTGCCAGCAGTTACTCTCCCGGACAGGAGACCCAGTACTTC
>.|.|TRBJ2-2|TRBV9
CASSSYTGELFF
TGTGCCAGCAGCTCCTACACCGGGGAGCTGTTTTTT
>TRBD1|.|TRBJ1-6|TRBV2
CASSKGGTGVPPLHF
TGTGCCAGCAGCAAGGGGGGGACAGGGGTGCCACCCCTCCACTTT
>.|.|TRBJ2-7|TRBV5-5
CASSLGPQQDRHEQYF
TGTGCCAGCAGCTTGGGTCCCCAGCAGGATCGACACGAGCAGTACTTC
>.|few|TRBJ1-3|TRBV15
CATGGSSGNTIYF
TGTGCCACCGGAGGGTCGTCTGGAAACACCATATATTTT
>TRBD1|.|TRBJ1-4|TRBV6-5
CASSGQGNEKLFF
TGTGCCAGCTCGGGACAGGGGAATGAAAAACTGTTTTTT
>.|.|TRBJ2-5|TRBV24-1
CATSENTGYQETQYF
TGTGCCACCAGTGAAAACACAGGGTACCAAGAGACCCAGTACTTC
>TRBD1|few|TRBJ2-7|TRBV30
CACFPGQGRPSGSYEQYF
TGTGCCTGCTTCCCGGGACAGGGGCGGCCTAGCGGCTCCTACGAGCAGTACTTC
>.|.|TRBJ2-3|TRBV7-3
CASSATRGTDTQYF
TGTGCCAGCAGCGCTACCAGGGGCACAGATACGCAGTATTTT
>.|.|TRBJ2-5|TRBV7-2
CASSSGELETQYF
TGTGCCAGCAGCTCCGGGGAGCTGGAGACCCAGTACTTC
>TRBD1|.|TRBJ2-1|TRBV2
CASVLQGLVGQSEQFF
TGTGCCAGCGTTCTACAGGGGCTAGTGGGCCAGAGTGAGCAGTTCTTC
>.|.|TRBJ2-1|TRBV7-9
CASSSALDRGEQFF
TGTGCCAGCAGCTCGGCCCTGGATCGGGGGGAGCAGTTCTTC
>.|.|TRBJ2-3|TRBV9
CASSAQQEDTQYF
TGTGCCAGCAGCGCCCAACAGGAGGATACGCAGTATTTT
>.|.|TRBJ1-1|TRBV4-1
CASSSNEIAEAFF
TGCGCCAGCAGCTCGAACGAGATTGCTGAAGCTTTCTTT
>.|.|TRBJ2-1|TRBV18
CASSPPNGVNEQFF
TGTGCCAGCTCACCCCCGAACGGAGTTAATGAGCAGTTCTTC
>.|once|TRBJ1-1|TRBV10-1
CASSVGTMNTEAFF
TGCGCCAGCAGTGTCGGGACAATGAACACTGAAGCTTTCTTT
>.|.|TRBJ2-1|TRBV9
CASSFTDYNEQFF
TGTGCCAGCAGCTTCACAGATTACAATGAGCAGTTCTTC
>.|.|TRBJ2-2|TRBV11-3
CASSLVIAGGELFF
TGTGCCAGCAGCTTAGTAATAGCTGGCGGGGAGCTGTTTTTT
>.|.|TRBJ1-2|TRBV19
CASKEGNYGYTF
TGTGCCAGTAAGGAGGGTAACTATGGCTACACCTTC
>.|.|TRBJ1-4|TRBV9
CASSGPTNEKLFF
TGTGCCAGCAGCGGGCCAACTAATGAAAAACTGTTTTTT
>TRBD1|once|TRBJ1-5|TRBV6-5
CASRATGGNQPQHF
TGTGCCAGCAGAGCTACAGGGGGCAATCAGCCCCAGCATTTT
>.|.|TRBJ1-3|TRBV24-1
CATSDSKTSSGNTIYF
TGTGCCACCAGTGATTCGAAGACAAGCTCTGGAAACACCATATATTTT
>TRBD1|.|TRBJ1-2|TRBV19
CASSPSSGQGNGYTF
TGTGCCAGTAGTCCGTCCTCTGGACAGGGTAACGGCTACACCTTC
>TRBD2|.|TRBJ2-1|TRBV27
CASSLNVAGGPWEQFF
TGTGCCAGCAGTTTAAACGTAGCGGGAGGGCCCTGGGAGCAGTTCTTC
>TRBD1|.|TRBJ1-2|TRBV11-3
CASSSHTSDRGDGYTF
TGTGCCAGCAGCTCCCATACCTCAGACAGGGGGGATGGCTACACCTTC
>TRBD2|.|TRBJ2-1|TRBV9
CASSVGLAGVEQEQFF
TGTGCCAGCAGCGTGGGACTAGCGGGAGTGGAGCAGGAGCAGTTCTTC
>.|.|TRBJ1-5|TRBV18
CASSKGPPGSSNQPQHF
TGTGCCAGCTCCAAAGGCCCCCCGGGGAGTAGCAATCAGCCCCAGCATTTT
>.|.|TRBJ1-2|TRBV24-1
CATSDLQTGGGYTF
TGTGCCACCAGTGATCTCCAGACAGGCGGTGGCTACACCTTC
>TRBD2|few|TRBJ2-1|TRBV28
CASRTGTSGMYEQFF
TGTGCCAGTAGGACCGGGACTAGCGGGATGTATGAGCAGTTCTTC
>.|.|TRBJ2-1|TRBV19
CASSIPSGIQRNEQFF
TGTGCCAGTAGTATACCCTCCGGGATCCAGCGCAATGAGCAGTTCTTC
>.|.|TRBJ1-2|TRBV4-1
CASSQGGVARYTF
TGCGCCAGCAGCCAAGGGGGAGTAGCTCGCTACACCTTC
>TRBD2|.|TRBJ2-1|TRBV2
CATLSGMGSNEQFF
TGTGCCACCCTAAGCGGGATGGGGTCCAATGAGCAGTTCTTC
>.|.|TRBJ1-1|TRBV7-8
CASSPKGIRDTEAFF
TGTGCCAGCAGCCCGAAGGGGATCCGAGACACTGAAGCTTTCTTT
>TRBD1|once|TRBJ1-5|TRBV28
CASSPPWGQGSSSNQPQHF
TGTGCCAGCAGCCCCCCTTGGGGACAGGGGAGCTCTAGCAATCAGCCCCAGCATTTT
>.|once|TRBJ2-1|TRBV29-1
CSVEGGAGSYNEQFF
TGCAGCGTTGAAGGGGGCGCTGGGTCCTACAATGAGCAGTTCTTC
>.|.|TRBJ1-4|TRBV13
CASSSTPYNEKLFF
TGTGCCAGCAGCTCTACCCCATATAATGAAAAACTGTTTTTT
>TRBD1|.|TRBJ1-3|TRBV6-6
CASRMGQGGNTIYF
TGTGCCAGCAGAATGGGACAGGGGGGAAACACCATATATTTT
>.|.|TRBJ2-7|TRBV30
CAWHPGGYEQYF
TGTGCCTGGCATCCAGGAGGATACGAGCAGTACTTC
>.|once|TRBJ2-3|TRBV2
CASSLLNLGHAGTDTQYF
TGTGCCAGCAGCCTACTCAATCTAGGTCACGCTGGCACAGATACGCAGTATTTT
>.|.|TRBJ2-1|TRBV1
CTSSQGLAIAYNEQFF
TGCACCAGCAGCCAGGGACTAGCTATCGCCTACAATGAGCAGTTCTTC
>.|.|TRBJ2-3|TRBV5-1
CASRGGGTSTDTQYF
TGCGCCAGCAGAGGAGGAGGGACTAGCACAGATACGCAGTATTTT
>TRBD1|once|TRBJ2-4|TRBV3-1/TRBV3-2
CASSLSGTRGNIQYF
TGTGCCAGCAGTCTTTCCGGGACCAGGGGGAACATTCAGTACTTC
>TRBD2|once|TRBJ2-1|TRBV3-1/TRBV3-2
CASSFLTGTRGNEQFF
TGTGCCAGCAGCTTCCTCACCGGGACTAGAGGGAATGAGCAGTTCTTC
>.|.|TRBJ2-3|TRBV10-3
CAISESIAGSSTDTQYF
TGTGCCATCAGTGAGTCGATTGCGGGATCTAGCACAGATACGCAGTATTTT
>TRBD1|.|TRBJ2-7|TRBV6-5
CASSGLGGQGYEQYF
TGTGCCAGCAGCGGCCTAGGGGGACAGGGCTACGAGCAGTACTTC
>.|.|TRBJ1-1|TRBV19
CASSILAGVNTEAFF
TGTGCCAGTAGTATCCTCGCCGGAGTGAACACTGAAGCTTTCTTT
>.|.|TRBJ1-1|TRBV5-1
CASSGRGGFDTEAFF
TGCGCCAGCAGCGGTAGGGGAGGCTTCGACACTGAAGCTTTCTTT